This T cell receptor beta chain was found in a study of Ad26.COV2.S vaccination and SARS-CoV-2 variants. Overall study: The donor belonged to the COV1001 Ad26.COV2.S trial arm.

Trimming cost V 3 bases and J 2 bases, with 5 bases left between them. CDR3 length equals 13 residues. Germline V gives CDR1 LNHDA, CDR2 SQIVND (reference sequence). Treatment meaning: 15 to 20 received Ad26.COV2.S at low or high dose, single or two shots; about 5 received placebo; per-sample allocation not given. After the first vaccine or placebo injection, samples were drawn on day 63. Donation was by an adult aged 18-55 years who was in Boston. An Ad26 vector expressing Wuhan-strain SARS-CoV-2 spike constituted the vaccine. Measured with immunoSEQ multiplex PCR; TCRdb has only the in-frame clones, and not every one. The data contain hundreds of thousands of clones, roughly nine tenths of them seen just once; the ten biggest clones take up 2% to 3%.

The sequencing used peripheral blood, collected in a trial of Ad26.COV2.S vaccine versus placebo. This clonotype originated in a person aged 18-60 years who received the Ad26.COV2.S COVID-19 vaccine or a placebo. This chain uses TRBV19 with TRBJ2-1; D ambiguous. DNA of the CDR3: TGTGCCAGTAGTATGATGGCCTACAATGAGCAGTTCTTC. This codes for CASSMMAYNEQFF.